The source of this T cell receptor beta chain is a study of naive and memory T cell subsets. An oligonucleotide containing a UMI was ligated to the 3' end of TCR cDNA. Cells were not sorted; total RNA input targeted about 1 to 1000 ng. The sample holds a few counts of this clonotype. Four PCR rounds used nested alpha and beta constant region primers plus the SP2 primer. TCRdb passed the 5' RACE reads through MiXCR, listing each CDR3 protein once. The sample carries roughly 60,000 distinct CDR3 sequences, more than 6.5% recorded once. The clonotype originates from a female donor in good health.

The CDR3 coding sequence is TGTGCCAGCAGCGAAACTAGCGGGAGACCCTACGAGCAGTACTTC. Amino acid sequence: CASSETSGRPYEQYF. The chain carries TRBV14 and TRBJ2-7; 11 bases are a match to TRBD2. From germline, CDR1 is SGHDN and CDR2 FVKESK. V shed 5 bases and J 2 bases; nucleotides not matched to a gene: 5. This CDR3 spans 15 amino acids.